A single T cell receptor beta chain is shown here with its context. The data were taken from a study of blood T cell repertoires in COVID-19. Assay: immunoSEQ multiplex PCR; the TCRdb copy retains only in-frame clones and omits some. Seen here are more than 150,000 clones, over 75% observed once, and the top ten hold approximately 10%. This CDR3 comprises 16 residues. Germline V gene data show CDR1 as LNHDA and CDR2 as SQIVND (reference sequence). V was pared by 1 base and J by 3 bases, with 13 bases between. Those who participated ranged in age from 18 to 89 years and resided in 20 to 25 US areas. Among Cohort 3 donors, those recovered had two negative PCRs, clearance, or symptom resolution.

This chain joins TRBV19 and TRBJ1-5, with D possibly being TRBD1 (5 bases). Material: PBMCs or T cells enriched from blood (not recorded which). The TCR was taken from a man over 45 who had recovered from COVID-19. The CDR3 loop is CASSIGQGLANQPQHF. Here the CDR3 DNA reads TGTGCCAGTAGTATAGGGCAGGGTCTTGCCAATCAGCCCCAGCATTTT.